Following are 32 T cell receptor beta chains from one sample sequenced in a study of T cell changes during pregnancy in multiple sclerosis. Measured with immunoSEQ multiplex PCR; TCRdb has only the in-frame clones, and not every one. The sample comprises about 8,500 clones, about 85% of which are singletons, and roughly a tenth rests with the top ten. The sequences come from CD8+ T cells from peripheral blood mononuclear cells, collected in the first trimester of pregnancy. These receptors were collected from a female donor in good health, enrolled as a control in a pregnancy study.

This clone has just a few counts. This chain connects TRBV5-1 to TRBJ1-6; possible D gene TRBD1, 5 bases. Trimming removed 6 bases from V and 7 bases from J, with 14 bases in between. The V gene's germline CDR1 is SGHRS and CDR2 YFSETQ. The CDR3 runs 14 residues. This CDR3 reads CASNSGFRNSPLHF. The CDR3 bases are TGCGCCAGCAACTCAGGGTTTAGGAATTCACCCCTCCACTTT.

This chain joins TRBV7-9 and TRBJ1-5; D is perhaps TRBD1 (6 bases). CDR1 is SEHNR and CDR2 is FQNEAQ in the germline V gene (reference sequence). The CDR3 covers 14 residues. V dropped 6 bases and J dropped 4 bases, with 13 bases sitting between them. The CDR3 is CASSPGAVNQPQHF. For the CDR3, the DNA is TGTGCCAGCAGTCCAGGGGCCGTAAATCAGCCCCAGCATTTT.

This rearrangement joins TRBV6-4 to TRBJ2-2; D is possibly TRBD1 (5 bases). In germline, CDR1 is MRHNA, CDR2 SNTAGT. CDR3 length: 15 amino acids. Trimming pared 3 bases from V and 3 bases from J, leaving 11 bases between. The CDR3 DNA reads TGTGCCAGCAGTGATAGGGGCGGTGACACCGGGGAGCTGTTTTTT. Residues: CASSDRGGDTGELFF.

The chain joins TRBV5-1 to TRBJ2-5, with a tentative D call TRBD1 (6 bases). The CDR3 totals 15 residues. Germline V gene sequence: CDR1 SGHRS, CDR2 YFSETQ. The V end was cut by 5 bases, the J end by 5 bases, with 19 bases between. CDR3 amino acids: CASSPDRPSPETQYF. For the CDR3, the DNA is TGCGCCAGCAGTCCCGACAGGCCCTCCCCGGAGACCCAGTACTTC.

This chain connects TRBV11-3 to TRBJ2-7, with D perhaps TRBD2 (6 bases). The CDR3 extends over 13 amino acids. The V end was cut by 1 base, the J end by 3 bases, with 7 bases between. In germline, CDR1 is SGHNT, CDR2 YENEEA. The CDR3 protein is CASSLGTNYEQYF. DNA for the CDR3: TGTGCCAGCAGCTTAGGGACTAACTACGAGCAGTACTTC.

CDR3 in amino acids: CSVEKSGTGEGYGYTF. The CDR3 nucleotides read TGCAGCGTTGAAAAATCAGGAACAGGGGAAGGCTATGGCTACACCTTC. The V call is TRBV29-1, the J call TRBJ1-2, with TRBD1 identical over 7 bases. This CDR3 contains 16 residues. Looked up from germline, CDR1 is SQVTM and CDR2 is ANQGSEA. The J segment lost 4 bases and the V segment lost 2 bases, leaving 13 bases of the junction unmatched.

This chain connects TRBV2 to TRBJ1-1; TRBD1 is a possible D gene (6 bases). Per germline, CDR1 SNHLY and CDR2 FYNNEI. The CDR3 covers 13 residues. The germline V and J ends were trimmed by 10 bases and 2 bases, with 14 bases remaining between them. CDR3 DNA: TGTGCCACCAAGGGGGGGGTTAACACTGAAGCTTTCTTT. This encodes CATKGGVNTEAFF.

CDR3 DNA sequence: TGTGCCAGCAACAGGGTTGGGAATTCACCCCTCCACTTT. Translating it yields CASNRVGNSPLHF. The V and J genes are TRBV2 and TRBJ1-6, with TRBD1 as a possible D gene (6 bases). Germline CDR1 and CDR2: SNHLY and FYNNEI. Trimming took off 7 bases at V and 7 bases at J, with 11 bases between the two ends. The CDR3 has 13 residues.

This chain connects TRBV7-9 to TRBJ1-1; tentatively, D is TRBD1 (6 bases). The CDR3 runs to 15 residues. The germline CDR1 and CDR2 sequences are SEHNR and FQNEAQ (reference sequence). Between the trimmed V and J ends, which lost 5 bases and 0 bases, there was a span of 13 bases. The CDR3 sequence is CASSPLTGLNTEAFF. As DNA, the CDR3 is TGTGCCAGCAGCCCCCTGACAGGCTTGAACACTGAAGCTTTCTTT.

The chain couples TRBV27 to TRBJ2-7; 9 nucleotides agree with TRBD1. Germline loops: CDR1 MNHEY, CDR2 SMNVEV (reference sequence). CDR3 length: 15 residues. V gave up 6 bases and J gave up 6 bases; unmatched junction bases: 12. CDR3 nucleotide sequence: TGTGCCAGCAGGTTAACAGGGGGCGCCTTTCGCGAGCAGTACTTC. Its translation is CASRLTGGAFREQYF.

V is TRBV27 and J is TRBJ1-1; the match to TRBD1 covers 8 bases. Germline trimming cut 6 bases from V and 4 bases from J; bases unmatched to any gene: 13. Looked up from germline, CDR1 is MNHEY and CDR2 is SMNVEV (reference sequence). The CDR3 loop spans 16 amino acids. This CDR3 is CASRRITGGFGTEAFF. In DNA form, the CDR3 reads TGTGCCAGCAGACGGATTACAGGGGGTTTTGGCACTGAAGCTTTCTTT.

The chain combines TRBV7-9 with TRBJ2-5, with a possible D match to TRBD2 (6 bases). CDR3 length: 14 amino acids. The V gene lost 5 bases and the J gene lost 5 bases, with 15 bases spanning the gap. Germline values: CDR1 SEHNR, CDR2 FQNEAQ (reference sequence). In DNA form, the CDR3 reads TGTGCCAGCAGCCCTAGCGCGGTTCGGGAGACCCAGTACTTC. Its protein product is CASSPSAVRETQYF.

The chain carries TRBV4-1 and TRBJ2-5, with D tentatively TRBD2 (5 bases). The CDR3 has 13 amino acids. Germline V gene lookup returns CDR1 MGHRA and CDR2 YSYEKL. V was cut by 2 bases and J by 5 bases, with 9 bases left in between. For the CDR3, the DNA is TGCGCCAGCAGCCAACCGGGGAGTGAGACCCAGTACTTC. Translating gives CASSQPGSETQYF.

V gene TRBV5-1 combines with J gene TRBJ2-5, with 8 bases matching TRBD2. The CDR3 spans 16 residues. Losses at the gene ends were 0 bases for V and 4 bases for J; bases not matched to a gene: 8. Germline loops: CDR1 SGHRS, CDR2 YFSETQ. This CDR3 reads CASSLEASGSGETQYF. In DNA, the CDR3 is TGCGCCAGCAGCTTGGAAGCTAGCGGGTCGGGAGAGACCCAGTACTTC.

This chain links TRBV29-1 with TRBJ1-2; D not resolved. There are 13 residues in the CDR3. Germline CDR1 is SQVTM and CDR2 is ANQGSEA. V lost 3 bases and J lost 6, with 14 bases in between. The CDR3 loop is CSVDRKAGDGYTF. In DNA form, the CDR3 reads TGCAGCGTTGACCGAAAGGCGGGTGATGGCTACACCTTC.

This clone was detected only once. This chain connects TRBV6-5 to TRBJ2-5; D gene ambiguous. The last part of the DNA fits TRBJ2-7 better; the J call may be wrong. This CDR3 comprises 15 residues. The germline CDR1 and CDR2 sequences are MNHEY and SVGAGI. The CDR3 bases are TGTGCCAGCAGTCCGAAGAACTTAATCTTCTACGAGCAGTACTTC. Encoded protein: CASSPKNLIFYEQYF.

This clone was recorded only once. The rearrangement joins TRBV18 to TRBJ2-3; D may be TRBD1 (5 bases). This CDR3 has 15 residues. CDR1 and CDR2 (germline): KGHSH, LQKENI. Deletions cut 0 bases from V and 3 bases from J, with 10 bases between. CDR3 in amino acids: CASSPPQGITDTQYF. In DNA form, the CDR3 reads TGTGCCAGCTCACCACCGCAGGGCATAACAGATACGCAGTATTTT.

The rearrangement joins TRBV4-2 to TRBJ2-7; possibly TRBD2 for D (5 bases). V lost 1 base and J 2 bases, leaving 12 bases between the germline ends. Germline assignment: CDR1 LGHNA and CDR2 YNFKEQ. CDR3 length equals 15 residues. The CDR3, as DNA: TGTGCCAGCAGCCAAGTAAGGGAGTTAGCCTACGAGCAGTACTTC. Translated: CASSQVRELAYEQYF.

The chain carries TRBV25-1 and TRBJ2-1; 14 bases match TRBD2. The CDR3 covers 15 residues. Germline V gene lookup returns CDR1 MGHDK and CDR2 SYGVNS. V lost 8 bases and J lost 7; bases outside the gene matches: 7. The CDR3 bases are TGTGCCAGCGAGGGACTAGCGGGAGAGGCAAATGAGCAGTTCTTC. Residues: CASEGLAGEANEQFF.

J is TRBJ2-1 and V is TRBV5-4, with D uncertain. CDR3 length equals 14 residues. CDR1 SGHNT and CDR2 YYREEE come from the germline V gene (reference sequence). V dropped 6 bases and J dropped 3 bases, with 13 bases sitting between them. The CDR3 spells CASKSRSDYNEQFF. The CDR3 nucleotides read TGTGCCAGCAAGTCCAGGTCGGACTACAATGAGCAGTTCTTC.

This chain uses TRBV15 with TRBJ2-6; weak D call: TRBD1 (6 bases). From germline, CDR1 is LNHNV and CDR2 YYDKDF (reference sequence). Trimming took off 0 bases at V and 4 bases at J, with 10 bases between the two ends. The CDR3 covers 16 residues. The CDR3 coding sequence is TGTGCCACCAGCAGAGAGGGGGCTGGCGGGGCCAACGTCCTGACTTTC. Amino acids: CATSREGAGGANVLTF.

The gene calls are TRBV6-4 and TRBJ2-1; TRBD2 matches at 8 bases. The CDR3 has 13 residues. Germline V lookup: CDR1 MRHNA, CDR2 SNTAGT. Trimming took 3 bases from V and 7 from J; bases not matched to a gene: 2. The CDR3 region is CASSELAENEQFF. CDR3 bases: TGTGCCAGCAGTGAACTAGCGGAGAATGAGCAGTTCTTC.

By frequency in the sample, this clone is large. The V gene is TRBV6-1, the J gene TRBJ2-7; 8 bases are a match to TRBD1. In germline, CDR1 is MNHNS, CDR2 SASEGT. V lost 3 bases, J lost 2 bases, and 6 bases stayed unmatched. The CDR3 totals 15 residues. The CDR3, as DNA: TGTGCCAGCAGTGATCCTCGGACAGGGACCTACGAGCAGTACTTC. It specifies CASSDPRTGTYEQYF.

The chain recombines TRBV28 with TRBJ1-2; possible D gene TRBD1, 6 bases. The CDR3 has 15 amino acids. Germline CDR1 reads MDHEN; CDR2 reads SYDVKM. V was pared by 5 bases and J by 3 bases, with 16 bases between. DNA for the CDR3: TGTGCCAGCAGTCCCTTTGGGGGGGCGCACTATGGCTACACCTTC. Translation gives CASSPFGGAHYGYTF.

The chain employs TRBV6-5 and TRBJ1-2, with D perhaps TRBD1 (5 bases). The CDR3 length is 16 residues. Trimming removed 4 bases at V and 0 bases at J, with 15 bases between. In germline, CDR1 is MNHEY, CDR2 SVGAGI. The CDR3 here is CASSFWGGNSNYGYTF. The CDR3 DNA is TGTGCCAGCAGTTTCTGGGGGGGAAACTCTAACTATGGCTACACCTTC.

This clone was seen once. CDR3 bases: TGTGCCAGCAGCCCGCCTTCGACAGGCGCCAATTCACCCCTCCACTTT. This encodes CASSPPSTGANSPLHF. The chain uses TRBV13 and TRBJ1-6; maybe TRBD1 (6 bases). The V end lost 5 bases, the J end lost 7 bases, and 18 bases lay between the germline ends. The CDR3 is made up of 16 amino acids. The V gene's germline CDR1 is PRHDT and CDR2 FYEKMQ (reference sequence).

The chain couples TRBV4-1 to TRBJ1-1; perhaps TRBD1 as D (5 bases). V shed 4 bases and J shed 0 bases, with 6 bases lying between them. Germline V gene sequence: CDR1 MGHRA, CDR2 YSYEKL. CDR3 length: 13 residues. The CDR3 DNA is TGCGCCAGCAGCCCGACAGTGAACACTGAAGCTTTCTTT. Translated: CASSPTVNTEAFF.

The chain employs TRBV7-9 and TRBJ2-7, with D unclear. The V gene's germline CDR1 is SEHNR and CDR2 FQNEAQ (reference sequence). This CDR3 has 13 residues. V was trimmed by 2 bases and J by 3 bases, leaving 8 bases between them. CDR3 protein: CASSLSSGYEQYF. For the CDR3, the DNA is TGTGCCAGCAGCTTATCTTCGGGCTACGAGCAGTACTTC. The variable domain in full, completed from reference TRBV7-9 and TRBJ2-7, reads DTGVSQNPRHKITKRGQNVTFRCDPISEHNRLYWYRQTLGQGPEFLTYFQNEAQLEKSRLLSDRFSAERPKGSFSTLEIQRTEQGDSAMYLCASSLSSGYEQYFGPGTRLTVT.

The chain has TRBV13 and TRBJ2-1, with D possibly TRBD1 on 6 matching bases. Trimming removed 4 bases from V and 7 bases from J, with 8 bases in between. CDR3 length: 12 amino acids. Per germline, CDR1 PRHDT and CDR2 FYEKMQ (reference sequence). CDR3 coding DNA: TGTGCCAGCAGCTCTGACAGGAATGAGCAGTTCTTC. Residues: CASSSDRNEQFF.

This clone was counted a single time. The chain has TRBV7-9 and TRBJ1-1; a possible D gene is TRBD1 (5 bases). The germline V and J ends were trimmed by 3 bases and 5 bases, with 10 bases remaining between them. Germline CDR1 reads SEHNR; CDR2 reads FQNEAQ (reference sequence). The CDR3 length is 13 residues. The CDR3 region is CASSLGGGTEAFF. In nucleotides, the CDR3 is TGTGCCAGCAGCTTGGGGGGAGGGACTGAAGCTTTCTTT.

The rearrangement links TRBV28 to TRBJ2-3, with 7 positions matching TRBD2. The CDR3 contains 16 residues. Germline CDR1 and CDR2: MDHEN and SYDVKM. With 7 bases clipped from V and 2 bases from J, the junction kept 12 bases outside the gene matches. The CDR3 sequence: CASTSFGLAVTDTQYF. The CDR3 region has the DNA TGTGCCAGCACCTCGTTTGGGCTAGCGGTCACAGATACGCAGTATTTT.

The genes are TRBV6-4 and TRBJ2-3, with D maybe TRBD2 (5 bases). This CDR3 is built from 14 residues. CDR1 and CDR2 from the germline V gene are MRHNA and SNTAGT. The V gene lost 4 bases and the J gene lost 3 bases, with 11 bases spanning the gap. CDR3 coding DNA: TGTGCCAGCAGTGTAGGTCCGGGGACAGATACGCAGTATTTT. It translates to CASSVGPGTDTQYF.